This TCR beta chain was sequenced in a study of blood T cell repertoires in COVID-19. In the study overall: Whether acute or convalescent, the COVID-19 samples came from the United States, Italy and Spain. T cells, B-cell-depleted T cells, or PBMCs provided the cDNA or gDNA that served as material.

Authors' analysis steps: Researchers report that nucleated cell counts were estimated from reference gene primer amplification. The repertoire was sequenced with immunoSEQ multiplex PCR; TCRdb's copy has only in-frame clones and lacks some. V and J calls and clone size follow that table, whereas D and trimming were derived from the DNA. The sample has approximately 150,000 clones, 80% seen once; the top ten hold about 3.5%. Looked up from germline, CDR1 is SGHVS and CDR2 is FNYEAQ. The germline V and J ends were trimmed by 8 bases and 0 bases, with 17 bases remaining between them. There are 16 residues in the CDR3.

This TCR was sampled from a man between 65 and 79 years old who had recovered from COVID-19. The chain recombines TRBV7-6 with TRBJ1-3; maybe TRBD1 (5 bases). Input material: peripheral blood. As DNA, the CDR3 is TGTGCCAGCGGGGGGGGTGCGGGGTACTCTGGAAACACCATATATTTT. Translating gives CASGGGAGYSGNTIYF.